This TCR beta chain is from a study of Ad26.COV2.S vaccination and SARS-CoV-2 variants. In the study overall: Participants got Ad26.COV2.S intramuscularly, once or twice 56 days apart.

Between the trimmed V and J ends, which lost 4 bases and 2 bases, there was a span of 12 bases. This CDR3 contains 15 residues. Germline CDR1 is LNHDA and CDR2 is SQIVND (reference sequence). Treatment in this sample: approximately 18 received Ad26.COV2.S at low or high dose, single or two shots; several received placebo; per-sample allocation not given. Sampling was done on day 63 after the first vaccine or placebo injection. It was Wuhan-strain SARS-CoV-2 spike that the Ad26 vaccine vector expressed. A word on this clone: Its antigen is currently unknown.

Assay used: immunoSEQ multiplex PCR; TCRdb lists only in-frame clones, some missing. The table includes about 330,000 clones, roughly nine tenths detected once. Overall study results and limits: An underestimation of total T cell responses may have resulted from the TCR breadth and depth analyses.

The chain joins TRBV19 to TRBJ1-5; unclear D gene. This specimen was peripheral blood, taken in a trial of Ad26.COV2.S vaccine versus placebo. The source is a person between 18 and 65 years old who received the Ad26.COV2.S COVID-19 vaccine or a placebo. The CDR3 here is CASSRIWGGNQPQHF. CDR3 bases: TGTGCCAGTAGTAGGATATGGGGAGGCAATCAGCCCCAGCATTTT.